The clone carrying this T cell receptor (beta chain) was counted once. The ends were cut back, 7 bases at V and 2 bases at J, with 16 bases in the middle. Germline assignment: CDR1 SEHNR and CDR2 FQNEAQ (reference sequence). This CDR3 spans 15 amino acids. This sample was included in a study of tumor-infiltrating lymphocytes in oesophageal squamous cell carcinoma. In TCRdb, the reads were re-called with MiXCR into one record per CDR3 protein. The sample consists of roughly 11,000 distinct CDR3 sequences, roughly 58% of them appearing once. The receptor was isolated from a female donor with esophageal squamous cell carcinoma. This sequence joins TRBV7-9 and TRBJ2-3; D possibly corresponds to TRBD2 (6 bases). Sequencing input: blood. Here the CDR3 reads CASTPSGTPTDTQYF. CDR3 bases: TGTGCCAGCACGCCATCCGGGACTCCCACAGATACGCAGTATTTT. Based on the CDR3 plus reference TRBV7-9 and TRBJ2-3, the full variable domain is DTGVSQNPRHKITKRGQNVTFRCDPISEHNRLYWYRQTLGQGPEFLTYFQNEAQLEKSRLLSDRFSAERPKGSFSTLEIQRTEQGDSAMYLCASTPSGTPTDTQYFGPGTRLTVL.